This TCR beta chain came from a study of CXCR3-negative and CXCR3-positive naive CD8 T cells. Study-level points and caveats: Memory CD8+ cells showed much lower diversity, while both naive subsets displayed comparably high diversity.

The TRB libraries of cDNA were built by UMI-labeled 5' RACE. TCRdb reworked the 5' RACE reads into one entry per CDR3 protein, no DNA. The sample yields tens of thousands of distinct CDR3 sequences, of which the top ten take up more than 8.5%. The CDR3 loop spans 11 amino acids. The germline gives CDR1 SGDLS, CDR2 YYNGEE. On this clonotype itself: What it recognizes is unknown.

This TCR derives from a human donor in good health. Some clones in this sample may be carry-over from other donors' samples. V usage is TRBV9 and J usage is TRBJ2-7. Sequenced input: memory CD8+ T cells from blood. This CDR3 reads CASGSSYEQYF.